This note documents a single T cell receptor (beta chain) sequence. This clonotype was recorded at least ten times. The specificity of this receptor is unknown. Base qualities are missing; no much larger clone stands one base away. Sequenced on an Illumina HiSeq 2500. Quantitative 5'-RACE with molecular barcodes was used to prepare TCR beta libraries. On the authors' methods: Disease-linked TCR variants were identified with a new computational method built on a probabilistic model of VDJ rearrangement. TCRdb reanalyzed the raw reads on its own, using fastp at Q25 for trimming and MiXCR for clone calling, and kept in-frame beta chains. Records with the same CDR3 protein are collapsed into one entry carrying the most frequent genes and DNA. V and J calls and clone size were set by TCRdb, not the authors. The sample table holds about 240,000 distinct CDR3 sequences, of which about 9.1% were seen once. The biggest ten clones account for nearly 7% of the sample.

The data derive from a study of CD8 T cells in ankylosing spondylitis (dated by TCRdb to the late 2010s). A note on the overall study: T cell receptor beta repertoires were profiled in healthy donors and ankylosing spondylitis patients so that disease-linked TCR variants could be found. The full study cohort comprised 25 ankylosing spondylitis patients and 85 to 120 healthy donors. Peripheral blood was sampled, and synovial fluid was also collected from ankylosing spondylitis patients. Study-level results and caveats: Blood from ankylosing spondylitis patients appeared to be characterized by a TCR beta motif made up of 8 or 9 highly homologous amino acid variants. The disease-linked clones showed a CD8+ phenotype and occurred at relatively low frequencies in peripheral blood. The disease-linked clones were reported to be significantly enriched in matched synovial fluid samples from ankylosing spondylitis patients. Some motif variants had previously been reported in the synovial fluid and blood of reactive arthritis patients, which suggests shared mechanisms of disease initiation.

From its cysteine to its phenylalanine, the CDR3 spans 13 amino acids. The entry retains the CDR3 DNA only, 39 bases that are in frame from base 1. The trim is 8 bases for V and 1 base for J, with a gap of 10 bases between the germline ends. According to the germline V gene, CDR1 reads SGHRS and CDR2 reads YFSETQ. The source of this sequence is a male donor with ankylosing spondylitis or in good health (not recorded which). This chain is built from TRBV5-1 and TRBJ1-3; a confident D gene designation cannot be given. Sequencing input: blood, either unsorted or a sorted T cell fraction (not recorded which). The CDR3 is CASRESSGNTIYF. Read as DNA, the sequence is TGCGCCAGTAGGGAGTCATCTGGAAACACCATATATTTT.